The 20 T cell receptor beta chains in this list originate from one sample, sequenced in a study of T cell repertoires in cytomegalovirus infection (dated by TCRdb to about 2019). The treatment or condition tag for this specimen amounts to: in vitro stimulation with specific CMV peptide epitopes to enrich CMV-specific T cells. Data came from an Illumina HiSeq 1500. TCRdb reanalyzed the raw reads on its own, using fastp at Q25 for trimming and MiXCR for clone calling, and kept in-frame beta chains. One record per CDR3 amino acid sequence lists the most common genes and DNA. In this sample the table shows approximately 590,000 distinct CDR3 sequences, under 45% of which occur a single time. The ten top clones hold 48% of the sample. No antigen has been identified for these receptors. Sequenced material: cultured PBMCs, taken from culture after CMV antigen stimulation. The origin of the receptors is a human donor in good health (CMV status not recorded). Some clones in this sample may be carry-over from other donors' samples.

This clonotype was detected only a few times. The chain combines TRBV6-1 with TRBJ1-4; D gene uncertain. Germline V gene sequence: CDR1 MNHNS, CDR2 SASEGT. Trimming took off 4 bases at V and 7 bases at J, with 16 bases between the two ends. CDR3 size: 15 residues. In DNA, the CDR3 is TGTGCCAGCAGTGTGAGGATACCGAGGACTGAAAAACTGTTTTTT. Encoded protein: CASSVRIPRTEKLFF.

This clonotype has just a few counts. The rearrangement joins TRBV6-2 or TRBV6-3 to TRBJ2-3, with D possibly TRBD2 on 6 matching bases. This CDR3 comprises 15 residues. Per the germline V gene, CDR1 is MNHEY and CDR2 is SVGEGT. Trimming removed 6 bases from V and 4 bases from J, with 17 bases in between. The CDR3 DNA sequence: TGTGCCAGCAGCAGTCGACTAGATAGTTCAGATACGCAGTATTTT. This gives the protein CASSSRLDSSDTQYF.

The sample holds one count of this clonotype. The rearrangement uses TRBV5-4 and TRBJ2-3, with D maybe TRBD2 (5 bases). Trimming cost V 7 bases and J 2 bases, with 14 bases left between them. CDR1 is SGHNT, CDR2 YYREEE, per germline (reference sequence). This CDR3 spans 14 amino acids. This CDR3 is CASYTTGVTDTQYF. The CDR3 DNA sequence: TGTGCCAGCTACACGACCGGGGTCACAGATACGCAGTATTTT.

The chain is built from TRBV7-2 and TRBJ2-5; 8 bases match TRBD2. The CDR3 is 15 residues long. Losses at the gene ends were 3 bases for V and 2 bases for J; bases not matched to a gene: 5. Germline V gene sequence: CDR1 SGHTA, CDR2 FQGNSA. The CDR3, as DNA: TGTGCCAGCAGCTTGATGGCGGGAGGTCAAGAGACCCAGTACTTC. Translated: CASSLMAGGQETQYF.

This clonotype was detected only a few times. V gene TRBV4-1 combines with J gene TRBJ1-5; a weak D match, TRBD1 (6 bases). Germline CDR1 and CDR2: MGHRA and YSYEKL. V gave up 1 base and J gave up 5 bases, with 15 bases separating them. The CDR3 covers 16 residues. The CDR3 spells CASSQGLGRGDQPQHF. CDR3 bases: TGCGCCAGCAGCCAAGGGTTGGGTAGGGGGGATCAGCCCCAGCATTTT.

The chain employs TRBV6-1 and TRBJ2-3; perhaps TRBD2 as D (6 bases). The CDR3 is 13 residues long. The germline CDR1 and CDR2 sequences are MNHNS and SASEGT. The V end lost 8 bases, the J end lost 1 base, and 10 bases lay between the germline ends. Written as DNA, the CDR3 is TGTGCCAGCCTCAGGAGGGGCACAGATACGCAGTATTTT. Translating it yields CASLRRGTDTQYF.

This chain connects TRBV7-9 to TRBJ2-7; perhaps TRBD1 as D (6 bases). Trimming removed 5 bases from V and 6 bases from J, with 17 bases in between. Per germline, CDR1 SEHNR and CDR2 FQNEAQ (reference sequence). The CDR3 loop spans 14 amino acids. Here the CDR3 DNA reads TGTGCCAGCAGCCCCCGAGACAGGCCGTTCGAGCAGTACTTC. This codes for CASSPRDRPFEQYF.

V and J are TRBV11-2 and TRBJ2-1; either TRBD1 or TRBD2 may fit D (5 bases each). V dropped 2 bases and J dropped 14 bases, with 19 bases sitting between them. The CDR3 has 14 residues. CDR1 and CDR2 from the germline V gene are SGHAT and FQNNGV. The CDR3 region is CASSLLQGTRAKFF. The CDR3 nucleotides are TGTGCCAGCAGCTTACTGCAGGGAACTAGGGCGAAGTTCTTC.

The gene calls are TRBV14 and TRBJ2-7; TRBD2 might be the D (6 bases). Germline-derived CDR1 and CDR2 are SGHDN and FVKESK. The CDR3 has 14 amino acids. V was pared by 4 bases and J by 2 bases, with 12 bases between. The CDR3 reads CASSPEGFAYEQYF. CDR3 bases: TGTGCCAGCAGCCCGGAGGGTTTCGCCTACGAGCAGTACTTC.

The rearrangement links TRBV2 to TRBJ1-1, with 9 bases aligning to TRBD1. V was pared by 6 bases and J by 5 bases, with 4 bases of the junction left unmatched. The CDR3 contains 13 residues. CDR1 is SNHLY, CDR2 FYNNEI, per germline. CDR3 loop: CASSGDRETEAFF. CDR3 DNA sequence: TGTGCCAGCAGCGGGGACAGGGAGACTGAAGCTTTCTTT.

The CDR3 loop reads CASSRQTLAYEQYF. CDR3 DNA: TGTGCCAGCAGTCGACAGACTTTGGCCTACGAGCAGTACTTC. The chain carries TRBV6-1 and TRBJ2-7; TRBD1 might be the D (5 bases). V lost 5 bases to trimming and J lost 2 bases, with 13 bases between them. CDR3 size: 14 residues. CDR1 is MNHNS and CDR2 is SASEGT in the germline V gene.

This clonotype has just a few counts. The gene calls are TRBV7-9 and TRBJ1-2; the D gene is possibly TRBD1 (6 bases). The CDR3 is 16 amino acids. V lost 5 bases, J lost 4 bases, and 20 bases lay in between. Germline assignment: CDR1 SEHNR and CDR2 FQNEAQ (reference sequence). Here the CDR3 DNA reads TGTGCCAGCAGCCCCCGGACAGACCGTGGCGTCTATGGCTACACCTTC. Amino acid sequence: CASSPRTDRGVYGYTF. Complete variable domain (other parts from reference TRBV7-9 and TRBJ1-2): DTGVSQNPRHKITKRGQNVTFRCDPISEHNRLYWYRQTLGQGPEFLTYFQNEAQLEKSRLLSDRFSAERPKGSFSTLEIQRTEQGDSAMYLCASSPRTDRGVYGYTFGSGTRLTVV.

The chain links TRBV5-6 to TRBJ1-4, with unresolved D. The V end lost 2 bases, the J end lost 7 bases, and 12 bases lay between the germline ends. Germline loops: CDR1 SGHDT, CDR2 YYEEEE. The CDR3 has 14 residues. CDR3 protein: CASSFLGDREKLFF. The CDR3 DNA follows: TGTGCCAGCAGCTTTCTGGGCGACCGTGAAAAACTGTTTTTT.

DNA of the CDR3: TGCAGTGCGAACCGCCTAGCGGGGCGCACAGATACGCAGTATTTT. It is translated as CSANRLAGRTDTQYF. The chain is built from TRBV20-1 and TRBJ2-3; TRBD2 agrees at 9 bases. Germline CDR1 is DFQATT and CDR2 is SNEGSKA (reference sequence). The CDR3 covers 15 residues. V gave up 6 bases and J gave up 1 base; unmatched junction bases: 8.

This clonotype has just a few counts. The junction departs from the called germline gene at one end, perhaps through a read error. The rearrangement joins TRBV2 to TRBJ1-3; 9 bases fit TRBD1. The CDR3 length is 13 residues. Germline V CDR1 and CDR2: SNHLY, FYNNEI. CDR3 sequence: CASTLLLGDRAHF. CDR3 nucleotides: TGTGCCAGCACCCTCCTACTCGGGGACAGGGCGCATTTT.

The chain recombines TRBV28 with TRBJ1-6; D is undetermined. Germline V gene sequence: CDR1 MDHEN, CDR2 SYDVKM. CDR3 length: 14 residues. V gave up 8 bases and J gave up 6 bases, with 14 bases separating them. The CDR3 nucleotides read TGTGCCAGCTCGGGTGCGGGTGGTAATTCACCCCTCCACTTT. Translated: CASSGAGGNSPLHF.

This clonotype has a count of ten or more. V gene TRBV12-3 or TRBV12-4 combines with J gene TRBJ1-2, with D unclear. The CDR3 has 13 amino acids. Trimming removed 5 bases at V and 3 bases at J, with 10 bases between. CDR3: CASSPLTDYGYTF. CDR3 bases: TGTGCCAGCAGTCCCCTAACCGACTATGGCTACACCTTC.

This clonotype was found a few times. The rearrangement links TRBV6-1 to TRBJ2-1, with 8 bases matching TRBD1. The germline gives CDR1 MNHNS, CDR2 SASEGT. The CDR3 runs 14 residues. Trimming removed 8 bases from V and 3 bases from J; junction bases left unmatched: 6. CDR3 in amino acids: CASSQGAVYNEQFF. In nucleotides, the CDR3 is TGTGCCAGCTCCCAGGGGGCTGTCTACAATGAGCAGTTCTTC.

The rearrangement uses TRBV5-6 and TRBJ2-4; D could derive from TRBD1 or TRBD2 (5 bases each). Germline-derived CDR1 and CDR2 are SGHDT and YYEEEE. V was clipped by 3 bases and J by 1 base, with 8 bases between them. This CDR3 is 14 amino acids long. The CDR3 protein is CASSYEGAKNIQYF. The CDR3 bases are TGTGCCAGCAGCTACGAGGGGGCCAAAAACATTCAGTACTTC.

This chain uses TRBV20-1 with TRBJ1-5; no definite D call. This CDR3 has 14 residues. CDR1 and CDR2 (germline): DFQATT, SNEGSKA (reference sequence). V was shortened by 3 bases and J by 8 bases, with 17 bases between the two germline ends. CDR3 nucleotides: TGCAGTGCTAGGAGTTTGGAGGGCGTGAAGCCCCAGCATTTT. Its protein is CSARSLEGVKPQHF.